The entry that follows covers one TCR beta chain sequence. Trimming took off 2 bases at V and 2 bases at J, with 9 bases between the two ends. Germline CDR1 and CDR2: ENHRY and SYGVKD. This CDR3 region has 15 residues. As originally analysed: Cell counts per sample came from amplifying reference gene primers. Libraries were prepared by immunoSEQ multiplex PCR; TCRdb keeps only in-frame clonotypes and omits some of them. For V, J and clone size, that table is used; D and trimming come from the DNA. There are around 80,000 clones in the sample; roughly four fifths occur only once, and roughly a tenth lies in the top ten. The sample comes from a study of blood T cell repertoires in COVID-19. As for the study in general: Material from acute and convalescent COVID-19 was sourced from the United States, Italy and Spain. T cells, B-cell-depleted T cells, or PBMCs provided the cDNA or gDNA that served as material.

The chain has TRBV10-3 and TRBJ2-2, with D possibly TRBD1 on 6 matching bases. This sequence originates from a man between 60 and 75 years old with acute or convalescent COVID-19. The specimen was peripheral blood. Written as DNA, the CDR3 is TGTGCCATCAGTGAGCTGGACAGAAACACCGGGGAGCTGTTTTTT. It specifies CAISELDRNTGELFF.